The present TCR beta chain was sequenced within a study of T-cell reconstitution after alpha-beta-depleted transplantation in children. The V gene's germline CDR1 is SGDLS and CDR2 YYNGEE. The CDR3 covers 16 residues. As to this clonotype: This may be a read error, as it is one base from a much larger clone.

As it was prepared, the TCRbeta library received unique molecular identifiers. TCRdb called the PCR reads again in MiXCR, with one record for every CDR3 protein. Of around 480,000 distinct CDR3 sequences in the sample, 32% were seen once. The receptor's source is a human donor who donated a stem cell graft to a child with aplastic anemia. V usage is TRBV9 and J usage is TRBJ1-1, with a possible D match to TRBD1 (5 bases). The sequencing used PBMCs from the stem cell graft donor, collected from the stem cell graft. CDR3 sequence reads: CVSSVAYRPGNTEAFF. DNA for the CDR3: TGTGTCAGCAGCGTAGCTTACAGGCCCGGGAACACTGAAGCTTTCTTT.